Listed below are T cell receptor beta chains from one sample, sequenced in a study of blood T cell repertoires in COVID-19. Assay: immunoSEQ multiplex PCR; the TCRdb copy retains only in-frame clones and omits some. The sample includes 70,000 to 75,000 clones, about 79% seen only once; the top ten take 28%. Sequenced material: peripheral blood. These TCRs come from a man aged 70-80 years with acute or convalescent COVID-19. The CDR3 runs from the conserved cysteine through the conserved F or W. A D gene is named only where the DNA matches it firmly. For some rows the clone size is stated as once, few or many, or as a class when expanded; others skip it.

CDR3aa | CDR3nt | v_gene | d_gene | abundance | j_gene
CASSEALNRADTEAFF | TGTGCCAGCAGTGAAGCGCTAAACAGGGCGGACACTGAAGCTTTCTTT | TRBV6-1 | - | - | TRBJ1-1
CASSIQSTVAGETQYF | TGTGCCAGCAGCATTCAATCGACGGTCGCGGGGGAGACCCAGTACTTC | TRBV28 | - | - | TRBJ2-5
CASSPGGLGNTIYF | TGTGCCAGCAGTCCAGGGGGCCTCGGAAACACCATATATTTT | TRBV27 | TRBD1 | - | TRBJ1-3
CASTLDRVHQPQHF | TGTGCCAGCACCCTGGACAGGGTCCATCAGCCCCAGCATTTT | TRBV25-1 | TRBD1 | few | TRBJ1-5
CASSSQGPSYQPQHF | TGTGCCAGCAGCTCACAGGGGCCCTCCTATCAGCCCCAGCATTTT | TRBV5-6 | TRBD1 | few | TRBJ1-5
CASPPCVPVSGSFQPQHF | TGTGCCAGCCCTCCCTGCGTCCCAGTGTCAGGGTCTTTCCAGCCCCAGCATTTT | TRBV27 | - | once | TRBJ1-5
CASSQNAGETQYF | TGTGCCAGCAGCCAAAATGCAGGCGAGACCCAGTACTTC | TRBV14 | - | - | TRBJ2-5
CASSFQVGAYNEQFF | TGTGCCAGTAGTTTCCAGGTGGGGGCTTACAATGAGCAGTTCTTC | TRBV19 | - | - | TRBJ2-1
CASSLFPSGSFNEQFF | TGTGCCAGCAGCTTATTTCCTAGCGGGAGCTTCAATGAGCAGTTCTTC | TRBV7-2 | TRBD2 | - | TRBJ2-1
CASSAWTSGSKETQYF | TGCGCCAGCAGTGCGTGGACTAGCGGGAGTAAAGAGACCCAGTACTTC | TRBV10-2 | TRBD2 | - | TRBJ2-5
CASSKQGDYGYTF | TGTGCCAGCAGTAAACAGGGGGACTATGGCTACACCTTC | TRBV12-3/TRBV12-4 | TRBD1 | - | TRBJ1-2
CASSLTGSSYEQYF | TGTGCCAGCAGTTTGACAGGGAGCTCCTACGAGCAGTACTTC | TRBV27 | TRBD1 | - | TRBJ2-7
CASSLKTGGTYEQYF | TGTGCCAGCAGCTTGAAGACAGGGGGCACCTACGAGCAGTACTTC | TRBV5-4 | TRBD1 | - | TRBJ2-7
CASSLGDAGSWSEAFF | TGCGCCAGCAGCTTGGGCGACGCAGGCAGTTGGTCTGAAGCTTTCTTT | TRBV5-1 | - | - | TRBJ1-1
CASSPQGFSNQPQHF | TGTGCCAGCAGCCCACAGGGTTTTAGCAATCAGCCCCAGCATTTT | TRBV7-2 | - | once | TRBJ1-5
CATGRAAGSEQYF | TGTGCCACGGGGAGGGCCGCCGGCTCCGAGCAGTACTTC | TRBV6-5 | TRBD2 | - | TRBJ2-7
CASGTGYGYGYTF | TGTGCCAGCGGGACAGGATATGGCTATGGCTACACCTTC | TRBV19 | TRBD1 | - | TRBJ1-2
CASSLTSGSYNEQFF | TGTGCCAGCAGCTTGACTAGTGGCTCCTACAATGAGCAGTTCTTC | TRBV11-2 | - | - | TRBJ2-1
CASSLLAGDIYNEQFF | TGTGCCAGCAGCTTGTTAGCGGGAGACATCTACAATGAGCAGTTCTTC | TRBV7-8 | TRBD2 | - | TRBJ2-1
CASTLGGFIGYTF | TGTGCCAGCACTTTAGGGGGTTTCATTGGCTACACCTTC | TRBV6-5 | - | - | TRBJ1-2
CASSRTRGSGVKANTGELFF | TGTGCCAGCAGCCGTACGAGGGGTAGCGGTGTTAAGGCGAACACCGGGGAGCTGTTTTTT | TRBV3-1/TRBV3-2 | - | - | TRBJ2-2
CASSTADRALDSNQPQHF | TGTGCCAGTAGTACCGCGGACAGGGCTTTGGATAGCAATCAGCCCCAGCATTTT | TRBV19 | TRBD1 | few | TRBJ1-5
CASRQAGGSNYGYTF | TGCGCCAGTCGCCAGGCCGGGGGATCTAACTATGGCTACACCTTC | TRBV5-1 | - | - | TRBJ1-2
CASNRVGQISGANVLTF | TGTGCCAGCAACAGAGTAGGACAAATCTCTGGGGCCAACGTCCTGACTTTC | TRBV5-5 | - | - | TRBJ2-6